These 8 T cell receptor beta chains were sequenced from one sample in a study of blood T cell repertoires in COVID-19. Some clones are missing from TCRdb's copy, which holds only in-frame ones; the method was immunoSEQ multiplex PCR. The data contain approximately 46,000 clones, approximately 86% of them singletons. The sample comprised peripheral blood. These receptors all come from a human donor in a cohort sampled during active COVID-19.

The J gene is TRBJ1-4, the V gene TRBV7-2; 7 bases fit TRBD1. V was clipped by 5 bases and J by 0 bases; unmatched bases: 9. Germline-derived CDR1 and CDR2 are SGHTA and FQGNSA. This CDR3 has 17 residues. CDR3 DNA sequence: TGTGCCAGCAGCCCGACAGGGACCCGATCAACTAATGAAAAACTGTTTTTT. Translated: CASSPTGTRSTNEKLFF.

The CDR3 reads CASITCIQGPEAFF. The DNA for the CDR3 is TGTGCCAGCATCACTTGTATACAGGGCCCTGAAGCTTTCTTT. This chain connects TRBV21-1 to TRBJ1-1; the table's D call, TRBD1, has no DNA check behind it. TRBV21-1 is classified as a pseudogene. CDR3 length: 14 residues.

The sample holds one count of this clone. The chain recombines TRBV6-2 or TRBV6-3 with TRBJ2-2, with D tentatively TRBD2 (6 bases). Germline CDR1 is MNHEY and CDR2 is SVGEGT. The CDR3 extends over 15 amino acids. V lost 1 base to trimming and J lost 4 bases, with 10 bases between them. CDR3 in amino acids: CASSYYGTPTGELFF. CDR3 DNA sequence: TGTGCCAGCAGTTACTACGGGACTCCCACCGGGGAGCTGTTTTTT.

The chain couples TRBV2 to TRBJ2-7; TRBD1 matches at 9 bases. The CDR3 totals 13 residues. J gave up 5 bases and V 6 bases, and 5 bases lay outside the gene matches. Germline loops: CDR1 SNHLY, CDR2 FYNNEI. CDR3 amino acids: CASSRDRANEQYF. The CDR3 bases are TGTGCCAGCAGCCGGGACAGGGCCAACGAGCAGTACTTC.

The V gene is TRBV3-1 (or the pseudogene TRBV3-2), the J gene TRBJ1-3; D is undetermined. The CDR3 length is 15 residues. Germline assignment: CDR1 LGHDT and CDR2 YNNKEL (reference sequence). Between the trimmed V and J ends, which lost 2 bases and 0 bases, there was a span of 8 bases. DNA for the CDR3: TGTGCCAGCAGCCAACTCGTGAGCTCTGGAAACACCATATATTTT. Residues: CASSQLVSSGNTIYF.

This clone was counted a few times. The V call is TRBV3-1 (or the pseudogene TRBV3-2), the J call TRBJ1-2; weak D call: TRBD1 (6 bases). Germline CDR1 and CDR2: LGHDT and YNNKEL (reference sequence). CDR3 length: 15 residues. V was trimmed by 1 base and J by 8 bases, leaving 17 bases between them. This CDR3 is CASSQVGARTVGYTF. The CDR3 DNA sequence: TGTGCCAGCAGCCAAGTTGGGGCGCGGACAGTCGGCTACACCTTC.

This clone was observed a single time. The CDR3 region is CASSSETGGGYTF. The CDR3 DNA follows: TGTGCCAGCAGCTCAGAAACAGGGGGCGGCTACACCTTC. The chain couples TRBV5-4 to TRBJ1-2; TRBD1 agrees at 9 bases. J was trimmed by 8 bases and V by 3 bases; bases with no gene match: 5. This CDR3 region has 13 residues. The germline CDR1 and CDR2 sequences are SGHNT and YYREEE (reference sequence).

This rearrangement joins TRBV28 to TRBJ1-2; the D is unclear. CDR3 size: 14 residues. Germline loops: CDR1 MDHEN, CDR2 SYDVKM. With 8 bases removed from V and 4 bases from J, the gap between germline ends came to 17 bases. The CDR3 DNA reads TGTGCCAGCGGGAGGGCGGGTCCCATCTATGGCTACACCTTC. It codes for CASGRAGPIYGYTF.